The clone carrying this T cell receptor (beta chain) showed up just once. Original processing methods: Reference gene primer amplification gave nucleated cell count estimates. Profiling relied on immunoSEQ multiplex PCR, and the TCRdb table lists in-frame clones only, not all of them. V, J and clone size are those of that table, while D and trimming were read from the DNA. The table has some 300,000 clones, more than 70% seen once. This sample stems from a study of blood T cell repertoires in COVID-19. Study as a whole: There were acute and convalescent COVID-19 samples, and they came from the United States, Italy and Spain. From T cells, B-cell-depleted T cells, or PBMCs came the material, which was cDNA or gDNA.

The ends were cut back, 3 bases at V and 9 bases at J, with 14 bases in the middle. This CDR3 is built from 13 residues. CDR1 is MDHEN, CDR2 SYDVKM, per germline. Sample: peripheral blood. This chain uses TRBV28 with TRBJ1-2; TRBD1 might be the D (6 bases). The clonotype was recovered from a woman under 40 who had recovered from COVID-19. The CDR3 sequence: CASSFSLGGSYTF. The DNA of the CDR3 is TGTGCCAGCAGTTTTAGTCTTGGGGGCAGCTACACCTTC.